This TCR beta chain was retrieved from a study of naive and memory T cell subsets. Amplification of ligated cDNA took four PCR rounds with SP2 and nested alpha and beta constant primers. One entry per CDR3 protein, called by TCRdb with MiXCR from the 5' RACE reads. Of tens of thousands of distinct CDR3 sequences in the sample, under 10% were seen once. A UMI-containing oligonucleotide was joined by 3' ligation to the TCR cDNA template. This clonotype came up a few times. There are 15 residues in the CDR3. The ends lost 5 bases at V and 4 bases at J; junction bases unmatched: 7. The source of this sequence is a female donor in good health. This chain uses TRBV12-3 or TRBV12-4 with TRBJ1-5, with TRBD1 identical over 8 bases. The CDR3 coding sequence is TGTGCCAGCAGTCCTCAGGGGGCCGGGAATCAGCCCCAGCATTTT. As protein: CASSPQGAGNQPQHF.